This T cell receptor beta chain was sequenced during a study of T-cell reconstitution after alpha-beta-depleted transplantation in children. At least ten counts were recorded for this clonotype. The germline V gene has CDR1 SGHRS and CDR2 YFSETQ. Between the trimmed V and J ends, which lost 4 bases and 0 bases, there was a span of 14 bases. The CDR3 is made up of 16 amino acids. Researchers prepared the TCRbeta library using unique molecular identifiers, the study reports. TCRdb redid the calling of the PCR reads with MiXCR, one entry per CDR3 protein. This sample has approximately 88,000 distinct CDR3 sequences, with 12% found just once.

The input for sequencing was PBMCs from the stem cell graft donor, taken from the stem cell graft. The clonotype comes from a human donor who donated a stem cell graft to a child with inherited bone marrow failure. The chain employs TRBV5-1 and TRBJ1-3; D gene uncertain. This chain's CDR3 is CASSTPDGGSGNTIYF. The CDR3 DNA follows: TGCGCCAGCAGCACGCCGGACGGCGGCTCTGGAAACACCATATATTTT.